These 27 T cell receptor beta chains share one sample of origin, sequenced in a study of T-cell memory formation after mild COVID-19. Using its own MiXCR run on the 5' RACE reads, TCRdb lists one record per CDR3 protein. The sample carries some 110,000 distinct CDR3 sequences, approximately 15% recorded once. Sequencing input: PBMCs or a T cell subset sorted from them (not recorded which). All receptors come from an adult woman who had mild COVID-19 (a few samples of this study predate the infection). Cell type and time point are not known.

The chain couples TRBV6-1 to TRBJ1-1; unclear D gene. The CDR3 is 15 residues long. Germline-derived CDR1 and CDR2 are MNHNS and SASEGT. Trimming removed 1 base at V and 2 bases at J, with 11 bases between. The CDR3 region has the DNA TGTGCCAGCAGTGAAGTATACCGAGACAACACTGAAGCTTTCTTT. Residues: CASSEVYRDNTEAFF.

This clonotype has just a few counts. The genes are TRBV5-1 and TRBJ1-2, with 10 bases aligning to TRBD1. The V segment lost 4 bases and the J segment 0 bases; nucleotides outside the gene matches: 3. The CDR3 consists of 15 residues. Germline CDR1 SGHRS, CDR2 YFSETQ. The CDR3 DNA is TGCGCCAGCAGCCTTGGACAGGGGGCTAACTATGGCTACACCTTC. This sequence encodes CASSLGQGANYGYTF.

In nucleotides, the CDR3 is TGTGCCAGCAGTTACGGCAGGCCCTCTAGCACAGATACGCAGTATTTT. Its protein product is CASSYGRPSSTDTQYF. V is TRBV6-5 and J is TRBJ2-3; D is unresolved. V was clipped by 2 bases and J by 0 bases, with 12 bases between them. Per germline, CDR1 MNHEY and CDR2 SVGAGI. CDR3 size: 16 residues.

This clonotype occurred many times. The rearrangement links TRBV4-3 to TRBJ2-3; 8 bases agree with TRBD2. After removal of 1 base from V and 6 bases from J, the junction contained 6 bases not matched to a gene. This CDR3 has 15 amino acids. Germline CDR1 LGHNA, CDR2 YSLEER. CDR3 region: CASSQATSGSDTQYF. Here the CDR3 DNA reads TGCGCCAGCAGCCAAGCAACTAGCGGCTCGGATACGCAGTATTTT.

In its sample, this clonotype was seen a few times. The J gene is TRBJ2-1, the V gene TRBV11-2, with unresolved D. The CDR3 covers 14 residues. V gave up 6 bases and J gave up 1 base, with 10 bases separating them. Germline lookup yields CDR1 SGHAT and CDR2 FQNNGV. The CDR3 here is CASRDLLSYNEQFF. In DNA, the CDR3 is TGTGCCAGCAGGGATTTACTATCCTACAATGAGCAGTTCTTC.

The rearrangement joins TRBV19 to TRBJ2-7; TRBD2 agrees at 7 bases. Germline V gene lookup returns CDR1 LNHDA and CDR2 SQIVND (reference sequence). J gave up 1 base and V 3 bases, and 6 bases lay outside the gene matches. This CDR3 contains 15 residues. Here the CDR3 DNA reads TGTGCCAGTAGTATGGGGCTAGCGGTGTCCTACGAGCAGTACTTC. This translates into CASSMGLAVSYEQYF. Based on the CDR3 plus reference TRBV19 and TRBJ2-7, the full variable domain is DGGITQSPKYLFRKEGQNVTLSCEQNLNHDAMYWYRQDPGQGLRLIYYSQIVNDFQKGDIAEGYSVSREKKESFPLTVTSAQKNPTAFYLCASSMGLAVSYEQYFGPGTRLTVT.

In this sample, this clonotype turned up a few times. J is TRBJ2-7 and V is TRBV4-1; 10 bases are shared with TRBD1. CDR1 is MGHRA and CDR2 is YSYEKL in the germline V gene. V shed 1 base and J 5 bases; nucleotides not matched to a gene: 11. This CDR3 spans 17 amino acids. The CDR3 protein is CASSQGFGTGVENEQYF. CDR3 DNA: TGCGCCAGCAGCCAAGGTTTCGGGACAGGGGTCGAAAACGAGCAGTACTTC.

There are a few counts of this clonotype. V and J are TRBV12-3 or TRBV12-4 and TRBJ2-7, with 10 bases that match TRBD1. The J segment lost 3 bases and the V segment lost 5 bases, leaving 7 bases of the junction unmatched. The CDR3 is 15 amino acids. The CDR3 region has the DNA TGTGCCAGCAGTGGAGCCGGGACAGGGGACTACGAGCAGTACTTC. Translation gives CASSGAGTGDYEQYF.

This clonotype has at least ten counts. The rearrangement joins TRBV9 to TRBJ2-7; no definite D call. V was cut by 0 bases and J by 1 base, with 8 bases left in between. The germline V gene has CDR1 SGDLS and CDR2 YYNGEE. The CDR3 extends over 14 amino acids. The CDR3 coding sequence is TGTGCCAGCAGCGTAGAGTGGGAATCCTACGAGCAGTACTTC. Its translation is CASSVEWESYEQYF.

Only a few counts were recorded for this clonotype. V and J are TRBV6-5 and TRBJ2-1; the match to TRBD2 covers 13 bases. Germline CDR1 is MNHEY and CDR2 is SVGAGI. V was clipped by 5 bases and J by 8 bases; unmatched bases: 15. There are 18 residues in the CDR3. As DNA, the CDR3 is TGTGCCAGCAGTCACCCGCCACTAGCGGGGGGGCTTTTGGATGAGCAGTTCTTC. Encoded protein: CASSHPPLAGGLLDEQFF.

This clonotype was recorded only once. This sequence joins TRBV12-3 or TRBV12-4 and TRBJ2-2, with 7 bases fitting TRBD2. The trim removed 3 bases at V and 6 bases at J, leaving 7 bases unmatched. The CDR3 length is 15 residues. For the CDR3, the DNA is TGTGCCAGCAGTTTCGGCGGGAGTTCGTCCGGGGAGCTGTTTTTT. Translating gives CASSFGGSSSGELFF.

About this clonotype itself: Sequence at one end of the junction differs from germline and may be a read error. The rearrangement links TRBV5-1 to TRBJ1-1, with 9 nucleotides matching TRBD1. Germline V gives CDR1 SGHRS, CDR2 YFSETQ. This CDR3 is 15 amino acids long. CDR3 DNA sequence: TGCGCCAGCAGCCTCCCGACAGGGGGAGAAACTGAAACTTTCTTT. Protein: CASSLPTGGETETFF.

A few counts support this clonotype. The gene calls are TRBV7-8 and TRBJ2-7, with TRBD1 identical over 7 bases. Trimming cost V 2 bases and J 3 bases; bases outside gene matches: 10. The germline V gene has CDR1 SGHVS and CDR2 FQNEAQ. This CDR3 region has 16 residues. CDR3 residues: CASSLSPGQANYEQYF. The CDR3 DNA follows: TGTGCCAGCAGCTTAAGCCCCGGACAGGCCAACTACGAGCAGTACTTC.

This rearrangement joins TRBV11-3 to TRBJ2-5; 12 bases match TRBD2. V dropped 5 bases and J dropped 2; count of bases not matched to a gene: 6. CDR3 length: 16 amino acids. CDR1 is SGHNT, CDR2 YENEEA, per germline. CDR3 in DNA: TGTGCCAGCAGCCCTGGGACTAGCGGGCCACAAGAGACCCAGTACTTC. This translates into CASSPGTSGPQETQYF. The full variable domain, rest sourced from reference TRBV11-3 and TRBJ2-5, is EAGVVQSPRYKIIEKKQPVAFWCNPISGHNTLYWYLQNLGQGPELLIRYENEEAVDDSQLPKDRFSAERLKGVDSTLKIQPAELGDSAVYLCASSPGTSGPQETQYFGPGTRLLVL.

The J gene is TRBJ2-1, the V gene TRBV5-1; D is undetermined. The CDR3 is made up of 15 amino acids. CDR1 and CDR2 (germline): SGHRS, YFSETQ. V lost 4 bases and J 6 bases, leaving 17 bases between the germline ends. CDR3 coding DNA: TGCGCCAGCAGCCCGGACGGAACGGCAGGCAATGAGCAGTTCTTC. This sequence encodes CASSPDGTAGNEQFF.

The chain is built from TRBV4-1 and TRBJ2-3; D is possibly TRBD1 (6 bases). The V end was cut by 1 base, the J end by 6 bases, with 8 bases between. This CDR3 spans 13 amino acids. The germline CDR1 and CDR2 sequences are MGHRA and YSYEKL. The CDR3 sequence: CASSQVGADTQYF. The CDR3 DNA follows: TGCGCCAGCAGCCAAGTGGGGGCGGATACGCAGTATTTT.

This sequence joins TRBV5-6 and TRBJ2-1; 7 nucleotides line up with TRBD2. The germline V gene encodes CDR1 SGHDT and CDR2 YYEEEE. V shed 4 bases, J shed 10 bases, and the junction held 11 bases outside the gene matches. CDR3 length: 14 amino acids. CDR3: CASSSGTLLWEQFF. In nucleotides, the CDR3 is TGTGCCAGCAGCAGCGGGACCCTCCTATGGGAGCAGTTCTTC.

This clonotype was counted ten times or more. The chain uses TRBV12-3 or TRBV12-4 and TRBJ1-1; unclear D gene. Deletions cut 3 bases from V and 4 bases from J, with 9 bases between. The CDR3 sequence is 13 residues long. The CDR3 DNA is TGTGCCAGCAGTTTCGCGGAACGCACTGAAGCTTTCTTT. This sequence encodes CASSFAERTEAFF.

In this sample, this clonotype turned up a few times. The chain employs TRBV25-1 and TRBJ2-6, with a tentative D call TRBD2 (6 bases). Trimming left V 3 bases short and J 2 bases short, with 8 bases between. The V gene's germline CDR1 is MGHDK and CDR2 SYGVNS. CDR3 length: 15 amino acids. CDR3 sequence: CASSERLAGANVLTF. The CDR3 DNA reads as TGTGCCAGCAGTGAGAGACTAGCTGGGGCCAACGTCCTGACTTTC.

This chain joins TRBV3-1 and TRBJ2-1, with 8 bases fitting TRBD2. This CDR3 comprises 13 residues. Germline loops: CDR1 LGHDT, CDR2 YNNKEL (reference sequence). V lost 4 bases and J lost 13; bases outside the gene matches: 9. CDR3 amino acids: CASSPSGLGQQFF. CDR3 in DNA: TGTGCCAGCAGCCCTAGCGGGTTAGGGCAACAGTTCTTC.

The table lists this clonotype with a few counts. V gene TRBV4-3 combines with J gene TRBJ2-1; TRBD2 might be the D (6 bases). In germline, CDR1 is LGHNA, CDR2 YSLEER. The CDR3 contains 18 residues. Trimming shortened V by 0 bases and J by 0 bases, and 15 bases separated the two germline ends. For the CDR3, the DNA is TGCGCCAGCAGCCAAGAGTGGCGGGGTGGCAGCTCCTACAATGAGCAGTTCTTC. It specifies CASSQEWRGGSSYNEQFF.

This clonotype was counted only a few times. V is TRBV9 and J is TRBJ2-3; 7 bases map to TRBD2. The CDR3 has 12 residues. The trim removed 5 bases at V and 5 bases at J, leaving 2 bases unmatched. CDR1 and CDR2 (germline): SGDLS, YYNGEE. In nucleotides, the CDR3 is TGTGCCAGCAGTCGGGGGGAAGATACGCAGTATTTT. Its translation is CASSRGEDTQYF.

The rearrangement joins TRBV29-1 to TRBJ2-2; perhaps D is TRBD1 or TRBD2 (6 bases each). The CDR3 loop spans 14 amino acids. The germline V and J ends were trimmed by 6 bases and 2 bases, with 13 bases remaining between them. In germline, CDR1 is SQVTM, CDR2 ANQGSEA. In DNA form, the CDR3 reads TGCAGCGTCCAGGAGGGGGGTAACACCGGGGAGCTGTTTTTT. This encodes CSVQEGGNTGELFF.

The chain couples TRBV18 to TRBJ2-3; TRBD1 aligns across 9 bases. The CDR3 contains 14 residues. Germline assignment: CDR1 KGHSH and CDR2 LQKENI. J lost 3 bases, V lost 5 bases, and 3 bases had no gene match. In DNA, the CDR3 is TGTGCCAGCTCAAGAGGACAGGGGACAGATACGCAGTATTTT. This codes for CASSRGQGTDTQYF.

This rearrangement joins TRBV4-1 to TRBJ2-7; 7 bases map to TRBD2. The CDR3 consists of 14 residues. J lost 2 bases, V lost 1 base, and 2 bases had no gene match. Germline loops: CDR1 MGHRA, CDR2 YSYEKL. The CDR3 DNA sequence: TGCGCCAGCAGCCAAGTGGGGGGGGCCTACGAGCAGTACTTC. Protein sequence: CASSQVGGAYEQYF.

The rearrangement links TRBV27 to TRBJ2-7, with D possibly being TRBD1 (5 bases). The CDR3 totals 15 residues. V dropped 2 bases and J dropped 7 bases, with 18 bases sitting between them. Germline V gives CDR1 MNHEY, CDR2 SMNVEV (reference sequence). CDR3 sequence reads: CASSLVGPGVREQYF. The CDR3 bases are TGTGCCAGCAGTTTAGTGGGGCCCGGAGTCCGGGAGCAGTACTTC.

CDR3 residues: CASTVKGQIIGDTEAFF. In DNA, the CDR3 is TGTGCCAGCACCGTAAAGGGCCAGATCATTGGGGACACTGAAGCTTTCTTT. This rearrangement joins TRBV6-5 to TRBJ1-1; no reliable D call. The CDR3 has 17 residues. Per germline, CDR1 MNHEY and CDR2 SVGAGI. V lost 7 bases, J lost 3 bases, and 24 bases lay in between.